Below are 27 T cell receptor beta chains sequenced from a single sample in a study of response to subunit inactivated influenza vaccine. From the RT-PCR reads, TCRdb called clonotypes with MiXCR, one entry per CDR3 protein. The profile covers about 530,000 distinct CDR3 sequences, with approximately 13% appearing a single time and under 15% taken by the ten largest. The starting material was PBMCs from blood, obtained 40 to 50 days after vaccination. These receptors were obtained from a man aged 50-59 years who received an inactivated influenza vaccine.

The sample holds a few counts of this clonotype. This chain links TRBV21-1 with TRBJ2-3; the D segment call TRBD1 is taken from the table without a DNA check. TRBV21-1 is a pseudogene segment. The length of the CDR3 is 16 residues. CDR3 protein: CASSINSPSGTDTQYF. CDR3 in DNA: TGTGCCAGCAGCATAAACTCCCCCTCAGGCACAGATACGCAGTATTTT.

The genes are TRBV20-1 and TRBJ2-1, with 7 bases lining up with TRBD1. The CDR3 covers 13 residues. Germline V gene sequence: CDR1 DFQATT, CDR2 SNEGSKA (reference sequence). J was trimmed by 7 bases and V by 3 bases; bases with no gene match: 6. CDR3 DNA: TGCAGTGCTAGGGGACAGAGCAGGAATGAGCAGTTCTTC. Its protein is CSARGQSRNEQFF.

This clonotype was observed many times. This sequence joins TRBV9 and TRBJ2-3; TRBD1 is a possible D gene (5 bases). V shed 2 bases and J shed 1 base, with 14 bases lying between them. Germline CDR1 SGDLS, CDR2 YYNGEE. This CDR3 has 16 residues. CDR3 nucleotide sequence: TGTGCCAGCAGCGTCCAGGGCGAACCGCGCACAGATACGCAGTATTTT. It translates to CASSVQGEPRTDTQYF.

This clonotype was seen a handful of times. The CDR3 DNA follows: TGCGCCAGCAGTGATACAGGGGGCTCCGGGGAGCTGTTTTTT. It is translated as CASSDTGGSGELFF. This sequence joins TRBV10-2 and TRBJ2-2, with 9 bases matching TRBD1. CDR3 length equals 14 residues. The J segment lost 6 bases and the V segment lost 3 bases, leaving 2 bases of the junction unmatched. From germline, CDR1 is WSHSY and CDR2 SAAADI.

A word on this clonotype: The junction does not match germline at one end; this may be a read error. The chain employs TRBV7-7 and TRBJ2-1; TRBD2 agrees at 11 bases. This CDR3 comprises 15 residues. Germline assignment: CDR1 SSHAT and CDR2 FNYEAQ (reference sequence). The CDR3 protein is CASTLSSGGPHEQFF. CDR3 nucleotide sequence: TGTGCTAGCACTCTATCTAGCGGGGGGCCCCATGAGCAGTTCTTC. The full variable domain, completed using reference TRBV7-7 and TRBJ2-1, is GAGVSQSPRYKVTKRGQDVTLRCDPISSHATLYWYQQALGQGPEFLTYFNYEAQPDKSGLPSDRFSAERPEGSISTLTIQRTEQRDSAMYRCASTLSSGGPHEQFFGPGTRLTVL.

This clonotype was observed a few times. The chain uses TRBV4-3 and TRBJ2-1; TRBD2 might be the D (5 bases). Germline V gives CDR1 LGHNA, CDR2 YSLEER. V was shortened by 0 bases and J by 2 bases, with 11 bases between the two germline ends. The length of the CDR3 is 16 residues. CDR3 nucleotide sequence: TGCGCCAGCAGCCAAGAACATGTCGGGACCTACAATGAGCAGTTCTTC. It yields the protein CASSQEHVGTYNEQFF.

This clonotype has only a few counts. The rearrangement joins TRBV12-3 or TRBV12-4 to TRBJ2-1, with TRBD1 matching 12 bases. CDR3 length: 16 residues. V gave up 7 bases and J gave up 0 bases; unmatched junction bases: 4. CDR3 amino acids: CASTGTGGASYNEQFF. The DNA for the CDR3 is TGTGCCAGCACTGGGACAGGGGGCGCCTCCTACAATGAGCAGTTCTTC.

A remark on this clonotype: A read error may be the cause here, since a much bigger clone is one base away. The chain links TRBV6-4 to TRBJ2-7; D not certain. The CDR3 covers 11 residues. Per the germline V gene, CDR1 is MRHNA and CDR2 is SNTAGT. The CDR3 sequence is CASSDSHEQYF. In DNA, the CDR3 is TGTGCCAGCAGTGACTCCCACGAGCAGTACTTC.

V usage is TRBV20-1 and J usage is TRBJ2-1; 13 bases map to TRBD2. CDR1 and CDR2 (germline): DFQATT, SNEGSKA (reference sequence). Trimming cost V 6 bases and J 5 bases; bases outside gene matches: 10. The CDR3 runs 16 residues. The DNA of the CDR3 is TGCAGTGCCAAATCCGGGACTAGCGGGACCAACAATGAGCAGTTCTTC. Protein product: CSAKSGTSGTNNEQFF.

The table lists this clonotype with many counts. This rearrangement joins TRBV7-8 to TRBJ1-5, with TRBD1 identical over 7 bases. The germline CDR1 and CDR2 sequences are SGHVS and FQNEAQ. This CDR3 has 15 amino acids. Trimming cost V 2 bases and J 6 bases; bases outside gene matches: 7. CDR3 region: CASSLRDRAGQPQHF. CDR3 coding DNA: TGTGCCAGCAGCTTACGCGACAGGGCGGGTCAGCCCCAGCATTTT.

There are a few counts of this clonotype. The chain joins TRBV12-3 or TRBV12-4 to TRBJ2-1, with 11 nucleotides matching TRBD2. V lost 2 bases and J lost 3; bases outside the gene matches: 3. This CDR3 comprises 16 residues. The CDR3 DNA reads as TGTGCCAGCAGTTTAAGAACTAGCGGGAGCTACAATGAGCAGTTCTTC. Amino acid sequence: CASSLRTSGSYNEQFF.

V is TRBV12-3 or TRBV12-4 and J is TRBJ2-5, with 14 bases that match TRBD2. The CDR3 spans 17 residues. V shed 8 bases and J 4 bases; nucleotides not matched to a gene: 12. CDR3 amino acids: CASLSRGLAGVVETQYF. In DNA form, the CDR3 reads TGTGCCAGCTTATCCCGGGGACTAGCGGGGGTAGTAGAGACCCAGTACTTC.

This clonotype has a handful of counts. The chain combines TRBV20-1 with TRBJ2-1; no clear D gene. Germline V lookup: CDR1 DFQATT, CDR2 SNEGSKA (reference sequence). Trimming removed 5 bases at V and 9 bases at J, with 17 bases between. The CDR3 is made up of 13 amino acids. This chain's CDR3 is CSAVDDPSGEQFF. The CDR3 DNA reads TGCAGTGCTGTCGACGACCCTTCCGGTGAGCAGTTCTTC.

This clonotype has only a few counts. In DNA, the CDR3 is TGTGCCAGCAGTTTAGGGTTCCGGGCAGACGGAGAAAAACTGTTTTTT. Residues: CASSLGFRADGEKLFF. This chain uses TRBV12-3 or TRBV12-4 with TRBJ1-4; D not certain. Deletions cut 1 base from V and 8 bases from J, with 17 bases between. This CDR3 contains 16 residues.

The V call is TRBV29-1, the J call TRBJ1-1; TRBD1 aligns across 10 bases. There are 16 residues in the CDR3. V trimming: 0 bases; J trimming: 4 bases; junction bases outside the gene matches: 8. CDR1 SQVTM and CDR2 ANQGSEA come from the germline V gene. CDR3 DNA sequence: TGCAGCGTTGAAGATCTGGGACAGGGGAGGAGCACTGAAGCTTTCTTT. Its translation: CSVEDLGQGRSTEAFF. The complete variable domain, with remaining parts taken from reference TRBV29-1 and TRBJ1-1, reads SAVISQKPSRDICQRGTSLTIQCQVDSQVTMMFWYRQQPGQSLTLIATANQGSEATYESGFVIDKFPISRPNLTFSTLTVSNMSPEDSSIYLCSVEDLGQGRSTEAFFGQGTRLTVV.

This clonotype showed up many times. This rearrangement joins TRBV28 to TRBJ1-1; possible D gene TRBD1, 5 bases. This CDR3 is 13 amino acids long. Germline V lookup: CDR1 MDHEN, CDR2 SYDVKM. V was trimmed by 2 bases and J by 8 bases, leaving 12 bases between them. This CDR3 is CASSLMGVREAFF. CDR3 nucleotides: TGTGCCAGCAGTTTAATGGGGGTCAGGGAAGCTTTCTTT.

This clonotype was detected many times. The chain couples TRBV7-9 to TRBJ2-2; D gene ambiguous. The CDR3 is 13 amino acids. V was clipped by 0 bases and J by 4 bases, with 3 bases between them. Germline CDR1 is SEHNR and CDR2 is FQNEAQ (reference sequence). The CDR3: CASSLASTGELFF. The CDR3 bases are TGTGCCAGCAGCTTAGCCAGCACCGGGGAGCTGTTTTTT.

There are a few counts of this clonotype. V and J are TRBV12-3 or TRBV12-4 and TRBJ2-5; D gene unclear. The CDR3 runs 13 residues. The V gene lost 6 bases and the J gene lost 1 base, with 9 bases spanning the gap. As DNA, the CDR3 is TGTGCCAGCAGGATCGGAATCCAAGAGACCCAGTACTTC. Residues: CASRIGIQETQYF.

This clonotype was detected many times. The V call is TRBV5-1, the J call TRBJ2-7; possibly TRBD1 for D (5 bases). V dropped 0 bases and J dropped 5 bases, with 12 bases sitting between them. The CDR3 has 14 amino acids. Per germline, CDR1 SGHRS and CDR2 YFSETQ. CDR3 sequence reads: CASSLGSAGNEQYF. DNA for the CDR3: TGCGCCAGCAGCTTGGGGTCGGCAGGGAACGAGCAGTACTTC.

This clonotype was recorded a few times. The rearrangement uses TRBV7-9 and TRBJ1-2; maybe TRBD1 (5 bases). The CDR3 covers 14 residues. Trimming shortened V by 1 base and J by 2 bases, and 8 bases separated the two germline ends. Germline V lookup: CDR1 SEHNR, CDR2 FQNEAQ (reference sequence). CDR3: CASSLGQQNYGYTF. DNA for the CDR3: TGTGCCAGCAGCTTAGGACAGCAAAACTATGGCTACACCTTC.

The chain's CDR3 is CASRPGASGSSEQYF. In DNA, the CDR3 is TGTGCCAGCAGACCTGGAGCTAGCGGGAGCAGCGAGCAGTACTTC. V and J are TRBV3-1 and TRBJ2-7; 10 positions match TRBD2. This CDR3 spans 15 amino acids. Trimming took 6 bases from V and 6 from J; bases not matched to a gene: 11. Looked up from germline, CDR1 is LGHDT and CDR2 is YNNKEL (reference sequence).

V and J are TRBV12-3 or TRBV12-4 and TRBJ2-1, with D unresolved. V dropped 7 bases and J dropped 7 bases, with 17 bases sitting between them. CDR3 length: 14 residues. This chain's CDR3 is CASTSPQDSNEQFF. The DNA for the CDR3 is TGTGCCAGCACCTCCCCCCAGGATTCAAATGAGCAGTTCTTC.

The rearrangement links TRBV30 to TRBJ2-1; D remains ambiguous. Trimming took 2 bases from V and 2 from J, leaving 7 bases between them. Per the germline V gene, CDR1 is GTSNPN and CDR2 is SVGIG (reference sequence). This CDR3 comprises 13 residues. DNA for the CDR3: TGTGCCTGGAGTTTCACCCCCTACAATGAGCAGTTCTTC. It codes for CAWSFTPYNEQFF.

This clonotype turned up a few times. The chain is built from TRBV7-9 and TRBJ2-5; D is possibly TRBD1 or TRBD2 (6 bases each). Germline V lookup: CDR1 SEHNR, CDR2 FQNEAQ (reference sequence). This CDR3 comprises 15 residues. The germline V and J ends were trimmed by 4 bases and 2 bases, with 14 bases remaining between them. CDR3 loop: CASSSWGASQETQYF. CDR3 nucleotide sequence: TGTGCCAGCAGCTCGTGGGGGGCTTCGCAAGAGACCCAGTACTTC.

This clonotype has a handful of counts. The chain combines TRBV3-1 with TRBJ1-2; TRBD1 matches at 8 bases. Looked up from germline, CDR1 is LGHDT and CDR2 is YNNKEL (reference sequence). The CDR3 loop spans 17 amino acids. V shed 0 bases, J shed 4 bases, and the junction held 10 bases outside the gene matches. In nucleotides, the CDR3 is TGTGCCAGCAGCCAAGAACCGGACAGGGCATTGGGCTATGGCTACACCTTC. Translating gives CASSQEPDRALGYGYTF.

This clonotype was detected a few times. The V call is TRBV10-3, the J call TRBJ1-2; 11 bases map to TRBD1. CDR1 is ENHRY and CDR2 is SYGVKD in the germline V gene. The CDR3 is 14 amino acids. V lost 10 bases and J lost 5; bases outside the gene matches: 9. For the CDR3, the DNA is TGTGCCACTACGGACAGGGGGCCCCGTTATGGCTACACCTTC. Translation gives CATTDRGPRYGYTF.

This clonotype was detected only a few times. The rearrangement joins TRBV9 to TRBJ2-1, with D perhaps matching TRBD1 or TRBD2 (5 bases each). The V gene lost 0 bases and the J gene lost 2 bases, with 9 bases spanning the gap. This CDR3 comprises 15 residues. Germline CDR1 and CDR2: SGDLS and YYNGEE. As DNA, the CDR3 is TGTGCCAGCAGCGTAGACGAGGGGACCTACAATGAGCAGTTCTTC. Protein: CASSVDEGTYNEQFF.